In this sample, the clone carrying this TCR beta chain turned up a few times. These data are taken from a study of shared T cell receptors in the human thymus. This CDR3 contains 13 residues. The V gene's germline CDR1 is MDHEN and CDR2 SYDVKM. V lost 1 base to trimming and J lost 7 bases, with 10 bases between them. TCRdb's copy holds only in-frame clones and misses some; the assay was immunoSEQ multiplex PCR. The profile covers over 650,000 clones, with 87% appearing a single time and over 0.008% taken by the ten largest. The data also belong to a second study, concerning human thymus T cells. As that report states: The donors were infants in Finland with congenital heart defects, otherwise immunologically healthy. Across thymic and blood repertoires, the usage of V and J genes appeared to be biased.

The sequenced material came from thymocytes. This TCR derives from a boy younger than two with a congenital heart defect. This sequence joins TRBV28 and TRBJ1-2; no firm D call. CDR3: CASSLFLCCGYTF. CDR3 nucleotides: TGTGCCAGCAGTTTATTTCTATGCTGTGGCTACACCTTC.